This TCR beta chain comes out of a study of blood T cell repertoires in COVID-19. Study in general: Some COVID-19 samples were acute and others convalescent; all came from the United States, Italy and Spain. Sample material is recorded as cDNA or gDNA derived from T cells, B-cell-depleted T cells, or PBMCs.

Seattle patients were enrolled during active infection and followed longitudinally. This clone was observed once. The table came from immunoSEQ multiplex PCR; TCRdb's copy has only in-frame clones and leaves some out. The sample has nearly 200,000 clones, around four fifths seen once. The receptor was derived from a man in his fifties or sixties with COVID-19, enrolled during active disease. The material sequenced was peripheral blood.

In DNA, the CDR3 is TGTGCCAGCAGCTTAAGTCTGGCAGTCAATGAGCAGTTCTTC. Translation: CASSLSLAVNEQFF. The gene calls are TRBV7-9 and TRBJ2-1; D remains unclear. Trimming took 2 bases from V and 6 from J, leaving 11 bases between them. CDR3 length equals 14 residues. The germline V gene has CDR1 SEHNR and CDR2 FQNEAQ (reference sequence). Combining the CDR3 with reference TRBV7-9 and TRBJ2-1 gives the whole variable domain DTGVSQNPRHKITKRGQNVTFRCDPISEHNRLYWYRQTLGQGPEFLTYFQNEAQLEKSRLLSDRFSAERPKGSFSTLEIQRTEQGDSAMYLCASSLSLAVNEQFFGPGTRLTVL.